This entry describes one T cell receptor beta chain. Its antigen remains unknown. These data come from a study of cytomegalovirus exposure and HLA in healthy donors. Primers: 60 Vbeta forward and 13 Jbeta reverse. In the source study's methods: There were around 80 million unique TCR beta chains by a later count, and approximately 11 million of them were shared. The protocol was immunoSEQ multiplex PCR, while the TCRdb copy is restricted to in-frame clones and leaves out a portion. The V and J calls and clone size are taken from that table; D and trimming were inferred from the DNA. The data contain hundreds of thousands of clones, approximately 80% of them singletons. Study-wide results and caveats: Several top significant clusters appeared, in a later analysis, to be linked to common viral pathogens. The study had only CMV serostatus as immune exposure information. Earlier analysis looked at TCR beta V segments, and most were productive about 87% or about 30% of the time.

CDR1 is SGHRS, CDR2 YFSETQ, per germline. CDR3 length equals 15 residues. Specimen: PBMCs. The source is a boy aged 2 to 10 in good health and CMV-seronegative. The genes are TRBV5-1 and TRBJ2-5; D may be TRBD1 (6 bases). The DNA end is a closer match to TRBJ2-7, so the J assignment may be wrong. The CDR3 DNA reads TGCGCCAGCAGCTTCGGCACAGGGAACTTTTACGAGCAGTACTTC. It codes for CASSFGTGNFYEQYF.